Each of the 20 T cell receptor beta chains below was sequenced from the same sample in a study of control samples from healthy donors and cancer patients. The table came from immunoSEQ multiplex PCR; TCRdb's copy has only in-frame clones and leaves some out. The sample has roughly 220,000 clones; 90% to 95% are singletons. The sequencing input was blood. The receptors come from a man between 45 and 60 years old in good health.

This sequence joins TRBV12-3 or TRBV12-4 and TRBJ2-3, with no clear D. The CDR3 covers 12 residues. The germline V and J ends were trimmed by 6 bases and 2 bases, with 6 bases remaining between them. The CDR3 loop reads CASSLNTDTQYF. The CDR3 nucleotides read TGTGCCAGCAGCCTGAACACAGATACGCAGTATTTT.

The chain combines TRBV3-1 (or the pseudogene TRBV3-2) with TRBJ1-4; unclear D gene. Deletions cut 4 bases from V and 5 bases from J, with 14 bases between. This CDR3 has 15 residues. Germline values: CDR1 LGHDT, CDR2 YNNKEL (reference sequence). The CDR3 region has the DNA TGTGCCAGCAGCCGAGCCCGGGGAGTAAATGAAAAACTGTTTTTT. Translating gives CASSRARGVNEKLFF.

CDR3 bases: TGTGCCAGCAGCTTAGGCGGGGGAGACTATGGCTACACCTTC. It specifies CASSLGGGDYGYTF. The chain combines TRBV7-2 with TRBJ1-2, with a tentative D call TRBD1 (5 bases). This CDR3 contains 14 residues. Trimming cost V 1 base and J 3 bases, with 9 bases left between them. CDR1 SGHTA and CDR2 FQGNSA come from the germline V gene.

This chain uses TRBV27 with TRBJ1-1, with 7 bases identical to TRBD1. This CDR3 comprises 15 residues. The germline CDR1 and CDR2 sequences are MNHEY and SMNVEV (reference sequence). The trim removed 5 bases at V and 3 bases at J, leaving 9 bases unmatched. The CDR3 sequence is CASSPRTGGDTEAFF. The CDR3 DNA sequence: TGTGCCAGCAGTCCCCGGACAGGCGGGGACACTGAAGCTTTCTTT.

The chain uses TRBV28 and TRBJ1-1; 7 bases are shared with TRBD1. CDR3 size: 14 residues. The junction had 8 bases not matched to a gene; V was cut back by 9 bases and J by 1 base. Germline V gene lookup returns CDR1 MDHEN and CDR2 SYDVKM. The CDR3 DNA is TGTGCCAGTTGGCCGGGACAGCGGAACACTGAAGCTTTCTTT. Translated, it gives CASWPGQRNTEAFF.

This chain joins TRBV6-5 and TRBJ1-4, with 7 bases matching TRBD1. The CDR3 consists of 14 residues. The germline V gene has CDR1 MNHEY and CDR2 SVGAGI. The J segment lost 4 bases and the V segment lost 6 bases, leaving 5 bases of the junction unmatched. The CDR3 sequence is CASSLGQINEKLFF. The CDR3 DNA sequence: TGTGCCAGCAGCCTGGGACAGATTAATGAAAAACTGTTTTTT.

The V call is TRBV6-5, the J call TRBJ1-5; 10 nucleotides align to TRBD1. The junction had 11 bases not matched to a gene; V was cut back by 4 bases and J by 8 bases. The CDR3 totals 16 residues. CDR1 is MNHEY, CDR2 SVGAGI, per germline. The CDR3 reads CASSWRDRGRTEPQHF. The CDR3, as DNA: TGTGCCAGCAGTTGGCGAGACAGGGGGCGAACGGAGCCCCAGCATTTT.

As DNA, the CDR3 is TGTGCCAGCAGATCTAATACCGGGAGCCTGGGTAATTCACCCCTCCACTTT. Translated: CASRSNTGSLGNSPLHF. This chain joins TRBV28 and TRBJ1-6; D unclear. The length of the CDR3 is 17 residues. The germline CDR1 and CDR2 sequences are MDHEN and SYDVKM. With 6 bases removed from V and 6 bases from J, the gap between germline ends came to 21 bases.

The gene calls are TRBV5-1 and TRBJ1-2; D perhaps matches TRBD1 (6 bases). The ends were cut back, 5 bases at V and 6 bases at J, with 20 bases in the middle. The CDR3 is 15 residues long. CDR1 and CDR2 (germline): SGHRS, YFSETQ. The CDR3 nucleotides read TGCGCCAGCAGGAAGTTCGCAGGGGAAAGGGATGGCTACACCTTC. This gives the protein CASRKFAGERDGYTF.

The rearrangement uses TRBV2 and TRBJ1-2; 11 nucleotides match TRBD1. CDR3 length: 16 residues. Germline V lookup: CDR1 SNHLY, CDR2 FYNNEI. Unmatched junction bases numbered 7, after V lost 3 bases and J lost 4 bases. CDR3 nucleotides: TGTGCCAGCAGTGAGGCGGACAGGGGGCCCCTCTATGGCTACACCTTC. Amino acids: CASSEADRGPLYGYTF.

This sequence joins TRBV5-1 and TRBJ1-1; possible D gene TRBD1, 5 bases. Germline-derived CDR1 and CDR2 are SGHRS and YFSETQ. This CDR3 has 13 amino acids. V lost 3 bases, J lost 1 base, and 7 bases lay in between. The CDR3 sequence: CASSSRENTEAFF. In DNA, the CDR3 is TGCGCCAGCAGCTCCAGGGAGAACACTGAAGCTTTCTTT.

CDR3 DNA: TGTGCCAGCGAGGGCCGCTTAACTAGCACAGATACGCAGTATTTT. As protein: CASEGRLTSTDTQYF. The chain uses TRBV12-1 and TRBJ2-3; the table's D call, TRBD2, was not checked against the DNA. TRBV12-1 is a documented pseudogene. The CDR3 is 15 amino acids.

The chain links TRBV6-5 to TRBJ2-2, with D possibly being TRBD1 (5 bases). The CDR3 totals 15 residues. V was pared by 8 bases and J by 4 bases, with 17 bases between. Per germline, CDR1 MNHEY and CDR2 SVGAGI. The CDR3 nucleotides are TGTGCCAGCGGGAAGGGGAATGGTGCCACCGGGGAGCTGTTTTTT. It is translated as CASGKGNGATGELFF.

V usage is TRBV5-1 and J usage is TRBJ1-2; 7 bases fit TRBD1. J gave up 4 bases and V 3 bases, and 3 bases lay outside the gene matches. The CDR3 is 13 residues long. Germline loops: CDR1 SGHRS, CDR2 YFSETQ. The CDR3 DNA reads as TGCGCCAGCAGCTCGGGACAGACCTATGGCTACACCTTC. Translated, it gives CASSSGQTYGYTF.

The J gene is TRBJ1-1, the V gene TRBV7-2; the D is unclear. The CDR3 consists of 15 residues. The V end was cut by 7 bases, the J end by 3 bases, with 18 bases between. Germline-derived CDR1 and CDR2 are SGHTA and FQGNSA. CDR3 residues: CASIPMGVRDTEAFF. The CDR3 nucleotides are TGTGCCAGCATCCCTATGGGAGTGCGGGACACTGAAGCTTTCTTT.

The genes are TRBV21-1 and TRBJ1-6; TRBD1 reflects the table's D call only, with no check against the DNA. TRBV21-1 is termed a pseudogene. There are 18 residues in the CDR3. CDR3 bases: TGTGCCAGCAGCAAACGGGACAGCCAAAGCTCCTATAATTCACCCCTCCACTTT. It translates to CASSKRDSQSSYNSPLHF.

The chain joins TRBV6-6 to TRBJ1-3; D uncertain. Trimming took off 6 bases at V and 4 bases at J, with 19 bases between the two ends. This CDR3 contains 16 residues. In germline, CDR1 is MNHNY, CDR2 SVGAGI (reference sequence). This CDR3 is CASSSQDLRAGNTIYF. In nucleotides, the CDR3 is TGTGCCAGCAGCTCCCAGGACCTCCGAGCCGGAAACACCATATATTTT.

V and J are TRBV6-5 and TRBJ2-7; D is unclear. Germline CDR1 and CDR2: MNHEY and SVGAGI. V lost 4 bases, J lost 0 bases, and 13 bases lay in between. This CDR3 comprises 15 residues. This chain's CDR3 is CASSSKTDYSYEQYF. CDR3 bases: TGTGCCAGCAGTTCAAAGACTGATTACTCCTACGAGCAGTACTTC.

The V gene is TRBV10-3, the J gene TRBJ1-4, with 9 bases aligning to TRBD1. The V gene's germline CDR1 is ENHRY and CDR2 SYGVKD. Trimming cost V 9 bases and J 7 bases; bases outside gene matches: 3. This CDR3 spans 12 amino acids. The CDR3 spells CAISTGGEKLFF. The DNA for the CDR3 is TGTGCCATATCGACAGGGGGTGAAAAACTGTTTTTT.

This chain connects TRBV6-6 to TRBJ1-4; D gene uncertain. With 2 bases removed from V and 3 bases from J, the gap between germline ends came to 10 bases. CDR1 is MNHNY and CDR2 is SVGAGI in the germline V gene (reference sequence). The CDR3 loop spans 15 amino acids. Here the CDR3 reads CASSYRTVANEKLFF. CDR3 nucleotides: TGTGCCAGCAGTTACAGGACGGTGGCTAATGAAAAACTGTTTTTT.